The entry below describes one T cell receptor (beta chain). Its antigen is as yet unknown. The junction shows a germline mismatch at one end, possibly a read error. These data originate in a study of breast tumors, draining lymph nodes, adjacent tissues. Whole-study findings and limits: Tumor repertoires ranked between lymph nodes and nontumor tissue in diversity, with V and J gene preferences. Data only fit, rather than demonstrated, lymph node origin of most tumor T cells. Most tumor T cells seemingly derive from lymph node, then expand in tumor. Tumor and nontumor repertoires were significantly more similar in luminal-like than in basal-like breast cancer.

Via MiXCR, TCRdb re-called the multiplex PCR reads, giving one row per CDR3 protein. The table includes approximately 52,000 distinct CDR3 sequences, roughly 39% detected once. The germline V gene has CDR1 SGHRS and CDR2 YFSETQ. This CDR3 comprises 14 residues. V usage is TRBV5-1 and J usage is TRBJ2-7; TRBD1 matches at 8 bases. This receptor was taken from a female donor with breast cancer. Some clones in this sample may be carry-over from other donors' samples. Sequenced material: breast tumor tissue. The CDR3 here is CVSSSTGDHYEQYF. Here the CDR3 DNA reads TGCGTCAGCAGCTCGACAGGGGACCACTACGAGCAGTACTTC.